The T cell receptor beta chain under discussion was sequenced for a study of blood T cells in healthy people across ages. The V and J ends lost 6 bases and 10 bases, in that order; junction bases with no gene match: 9. Germline loops: CDR1 MDHEN, CDR2 SYDVKM. The CDR3 contains 13 residues. This clonotype appeared a few times. Antigen: not known. Per-sample yields of isolated PBMCs were at least 6 million. Total RNA, at least 6 micrograms per sample, came from PBMCs. Study-level results: Any conclusive comparison of naive versus antigen-experienced cells was prevented by using unsorted PBMCs.

The use of a sample-barcoded 5' primer and a J-beta primer mix characterized a second PCR of about 6 to 11 cycles. Each cDNA molecule was tagged by a template-switch adaptor with 12 random nucleotides. TCRdb analysed the 5' RACE reads with MiXCR anew, one entry per CDR3 protein. The sample lists about 1.7 million distinct CDR3 sequences, 28% seen once, with 6.5% to 8.5% in the top ten. Material: blood. The chain is built from TRBV28 and TRBJ1-5; 7 nucleotides agree with TRBD1. The sequence was collected from a young woman in good health. CDR3 loop: CASRPRGTAPQHF. CDR3 coding DNA: TGTGCCAGCAGACCTAGAGGGACAGCCCCCCAGCATTTT.